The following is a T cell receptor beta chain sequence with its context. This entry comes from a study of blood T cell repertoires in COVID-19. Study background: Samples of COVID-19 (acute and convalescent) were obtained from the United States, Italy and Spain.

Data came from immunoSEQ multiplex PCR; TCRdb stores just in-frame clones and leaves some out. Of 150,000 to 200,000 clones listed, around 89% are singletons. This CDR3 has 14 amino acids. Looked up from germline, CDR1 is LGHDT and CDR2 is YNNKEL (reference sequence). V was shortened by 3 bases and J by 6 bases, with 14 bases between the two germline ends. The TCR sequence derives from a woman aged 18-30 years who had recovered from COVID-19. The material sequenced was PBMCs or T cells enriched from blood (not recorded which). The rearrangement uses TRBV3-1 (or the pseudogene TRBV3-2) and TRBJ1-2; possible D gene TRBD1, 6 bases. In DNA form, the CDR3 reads TGTGCCAGCAGCCATGTACGGGGGGGCGATGGCTACACCTTC. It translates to CASSHVRGGDGYTF.